This T cell receptor (beta chain) was captured by sequencing in a study of tumor and adjacent non-tumor tissue in lung cancer. Study-wide background: The cohort had 12 adenocarcinoma, 2 squamous cell and 1 small cell patients. Whole-study findings and limits: Shorter survival was associated with higher TCR diversity in tumors.

CDR3 length equals 13 residues. Germline CDR1 and CDR2: SQVTM and ANQGSEA. TCRbeta libraries were built with three rounds of nested PCR, modified from ARM-PCR. TCRdb re-analysed the multiplex PCR reads in MiXCR, keeping a single row per CDR3 protein. This sample has 60,000 to 85,000 distinct CDR3 sequences, with over 60% found just once. A remark on this clonotype: Its cognate antigen is unknown. A much larger clone differs from this one at a single base, so this may be a read error.

This sample's RNA came from whole unsorted tissue. This non-tumor lung sample came from over 3 cm beyond the tumor edge. Newly diagnosed lung cancer patients had thoracic surgery in China, August–November 2014, without prior chemotherapy. This receptor was identified in a man in his 70s with non-small cell lung cancer. The rearrangement links TRBV29-1 to TRBJ1-4, with 7 positions matching TRBD1. The sequencing sample was made of distant non-tumor lung tissue. The CDR3 coding sequence is TGCAGCGTCGTGACAGGGAATGGTGAAAAACTGGTTTTT. Its protein is CSVVTGNGEKLVF.